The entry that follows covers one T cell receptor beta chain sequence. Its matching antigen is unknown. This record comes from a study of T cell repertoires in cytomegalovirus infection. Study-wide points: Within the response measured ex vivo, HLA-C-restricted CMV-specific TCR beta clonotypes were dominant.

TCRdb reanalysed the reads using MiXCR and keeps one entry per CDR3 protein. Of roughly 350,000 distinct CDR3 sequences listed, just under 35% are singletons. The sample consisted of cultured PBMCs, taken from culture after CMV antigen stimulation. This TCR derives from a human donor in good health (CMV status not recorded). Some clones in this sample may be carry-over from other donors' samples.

The CDR3, as DNA: TGTGCCAGCAGAACCAGCGGGAGGGCCCACAATGAGCAGTTCTTC. It encodes CASRTSGRAHNEQFF. J is TRBJ2-1 and V is TRBV28, with 10 bases aligning to TRBD2. Per germline, CDR1 MDHEN and CDR2 SYDVKM. The CDR3 consists of 15 residues. The V segment lost 6 bases and the J segment 5 bases; nucleotides outside the gene matches: 7.